Described below is a single T cell receptor (beta chain) sequence and its context. The sample originates from a study of Ad26.COV2.S vaccination and SARS-CoV-2 variants. The CDR3 contains 15 residues. In germline, CDR1 is SGHTA, CDR2 FQGNSA. V was pared by 2 bases and J by 4 bases, with 12 bases between. The treatment is: over 15 received Ad26.COV2.S at low or high dose, single or two shots; about 5 received placebo; per-sample allocation not given. Specimens were obtained on day 63 following the first vaccine or placebo injection. The protocol was immunoSEQ multiplex PCR, while the TCRdb copy is restricted to in-frame clones and leaves out a portion. Altogether around 320,000 clones are present, more than 75% being singletons, with the ten largest covering around 3.5%.

The V gene is TRBV7-2, the J gene TRBJ1-5; D is unclear. Specimen: peripheral blood, collected in a trial of Ad26.COV2.S vaccine versus placebo. This sequence originates from a person between 18 and 59 years old who received the Ad26.COV2.S COVID-19 vaccine or a placebo. CDR3: CASSLYGMSNQPQHF. The CDR3, as DNA: TGTGCCAGCAGCTTATATGGGATGTCTAATCAGCCCCAGCATTTT. The full variable domain, its missing parts supplied by reference TRBV7-2 and TRBJ1-5, is GAGVSQSPSNKVTEKGKDVELRCDPISGHTALYWYRQSLGQGLEFLIYFQGNSAPDKSGLPSDRFSAERTGGSVSTLTIQRTQQEDSAVYLCASSLYGMSNQPQHFGDGTRLSIL.